The 32 T cell receptor beta chains given below trace back to one sample, sequenced in a study of metastatic and nonmetastatic thyroid tumors. TCRdb re-called clones from the PCR reads using MiXCR. The sample gives tens of thousands of clones, 14% to 15% of which show up once; about 3.9% is in the top ten. Each patient came to thyroid surgery without any prior treatment (of any kind). The sequencing input was blood. All receptors derive from a female donor with papillary thyroid cancer or a benign thyroid nodule (not recorded which). Some clones in this sample may be carry-over from other donors' samples.

This clone has just a few counts. The junction and the germline gene differ at one end; a read error may be behind it. The genes are TRBV28 and TRBJ2-7, with 8 bases matching TRBD1. The CDR3 runs 15 residues. Germline V gives CDR1 MDHEN, CDR2 SYDVKM. This CDR3 reads CASIRGGQGDYGQYF. Here the CDR3 DNA reads TGTGCCAGCATTCGGGGAGGACAGGGTGACTACGGGCAGTACTTC. Combining the CDR3 with reference TRBV28 and TRBJ2-7 gives the whole variable domain DVKVTQSSRYLVKRTGEKVFLECVQDMDHENMFWYRQDPGLGLRLIYFSYDVKMKEKGDIPEGYSVSREKKERFSLILESASTNQTSMYLCASIRGGQGDYGQYFGPGTRLTVT.

Only one count was recorded for this clone. A junction end diverges from the germline sequence, so it may reflect a read error. The chain carries TRBV5-1 and TRBJ2-6, with TRBD1 as a possible D gene (6 bases). The germline gives CDR1 SGHRS, CDR2 YFSETQ. CDR3 length: 16 residues. The DNA for the CDR3 is TGCGCCAGCAGCTTGGCCTTGGGCTATGGGGACAACGTCCTGAATTTC. Translating gives CASSLALGYGDNVLNF.

This clone was detected many times. The V gene is TRBV12-3 or TRBV12-4, the J gene TRBJ1-2, with 7 bases that match TRBD1. The CDR3 is 15 residues long. V dropped 6 bases and J dropped 4; count of bases not matched to a gene: 11. CDR3 sequence reads: CASSRAGTALYGYTF. CDR3 nucleotide sequence: TGTGCCAGCAGCCGAGCCGGGACAGCTCTCTATGGCTACACCTTC.

In the case of this clone: A much larger clone lies one base from this, so it may be a read error. This rearrangement joins TRBV30 to TRBJ1-1; D is uncertain. Per the germline V gene, CDR1 is GTSNPN and CDR2 is SVGIG (reference sequence). CDR3 size: 11 residues. V was cut by 6 bases and J by 9 bases, with 14 bases left in between. The CDR3 coding sequence is TGTGCCTGTAGCCCCGGCCTAAAAGCTTTCTTT. Translated: CACSPGLKAFF.

This clone was counted at least ten times. The chain carries TRBV20-1 and TRBJ2-7; 10 bases align to TRBD1. V gave up 3 bases and J gave up 1 base; unmatched junction bases: 0. Germline assignment: CDR1 DFQATT and CDR2 SNEGSKA (reference sequence). CDR3 length equals 13 residues. CDR3 nucleotides: TGCAGTGCTAGGGGACAGGGGTCCTACGAGCAGTACTTC. Protein sequence: CSARGQGSYEQYF.

A word on this clone: This may be a read error, as it is one base from a much larger clone. The chain carries TRBV10-3 and TRBJ1-5; perhaps TRBD1 as D (5 bases). The germline V and J ends were trimmed by 6 bases and 5 bases, with 11 bases remaining between them. Germline CDR1 is ENHRY and CDR2 is SYGVKD. CDR3 length equals 13 residues. In nucleotides, the CDR3 is TGTGCCATCAGGGATATCAGGGATCAGCCCCAGCATTTT. This sequence encodes CAIRDIRDQPQHF.

This clone appeared once. This chain uses TRBV11-1 with TRBJ1-1, with 7 bases identical to TRBD1. CDR1 is SGHAT and CDR2 is FQDESV in the germline V gene (reference sequence). The CDR3 has 16 amino acids. Germline trimming cut 5 bases from V and 1 base from J; bases unmatched to any gene: 10. The CDR3 DNA is TGTGCCAGCAGCGTGCCATCCGGGACAGCGAACACTGAAGCTTTCTTT. Its translation is CASSVPSGTANTEAFF.

In the case of this clone: At one boundary the junction diverges from the germline segment, which might be a read error. The chain links TRBV6-2 or TRBV6-3 to TRBJ2-7; no clear D. The CDR3 covers 11 residues. The germline CDR1 and CDR2 sequences are MNHEY and SVGEGT. CDR3 coding DNA: TGTGCCAGCAGCCTTGCGGTTGAGCATTACTTC. Amino acid sequence: CASSLAVEHYF.

This clone occurred a few times. A read error may be the cause here, since a much bigger clone is one base away. Different DNA sequences within this sample yield the same CDR3. This chain links TRBV19 with TRBJ1-1; D is ambiguous. The CDR3 has 15 residues. In germline, CDR1 is LNHDA, CDR2 SQIVND (reference sequence). The CDR3: CASSIVTPGDTEAFF. In DNA form, the CDR3 reads TGTGCCAGCAGTATCGTTACCCCTGGGGACACTGAAGCTTTCTTT.

A note on this clone: A read error is possible here, since a much larger clone lies one base away. V and J are TRBV9 and TRBJ1-5, with 7 bases lining up with TRBD1. The germline CDR1 and CDR2 sequences are SGDLS and YYNGEE. The CDR3 totals 18 residues. CDR3 nucleotides: TGTGCCAGCAGCATAGTTTTGACAGGGAATTATCGCAATCAGACCCAGCATTTT. The encoded protein is CASSIVLTGNYRNQTQHF.

This clone was detected many times. J is TRBJ2-1 and V is TRBV4-2, with D possibly being TRBD2 (6 bases). This CDR3 region has 16 residues. The V end was cut by 0 bases, the J end by 0 bases, with 9 bases between. The germline gives CDR1 LGHNA, CDR2 YNFKEQ. The CDR3 nucleotides read TGTGCCAGCAGCCAAGAGGGGGGTAGCTCCTACAATGAGCAGTTCTTC. Encoded protein: CASSQEGGSSYNEQFF.

A word on this clone: This may be a read error: a much more frequent sequence differs by one nucleotide. The chain combines TRBV19 with TRBJ1-1; D uncertain. V gave up 5 bases and J gave up 2 bases, with 18 bases separating them. The V gene's germline CDR1 is LNHDA and CDR2 SQIVND (reference sequence). The CDR3 spans 16 residues. The CDR3 coding sequence is TGTGCCAGTAGTCCCTGGGGTGGGGTCTCCAACACTGAAGCTTTCTTT. As protein: CASSPWGGVSNTEAFF.

The J gene is TRBJ2-7, the V gene TRBV19; D call uncertain. In germline, CDR1 is LNHDA, CDR2 SQIVND (reference sequence). This CDR3 region has 16 residues. Trimming took off 5 bases at V and 2 bases at J, with 19 bases between the two ends. CDR3 in amino acids: CASSLRARPQAYEQYF. CDR3 bases: TGTGCCAGTAGTCTACGGGCCAGGCCTCAAGCCTACGAGCAGTACTTC.

This clone was counted between two and nine times. This may be a read error, as it is one base from a much larger clone. The sample holds other DNA sequences that translate to the same CDR3. The chain employs TRBV7-8 and TRBJ1-3, with a tentative D call TRBD1 (5 bases). From germline, CDR1 is SGHVS and CDR2 FQNEAQ. This CDR3 has 16 amino acids. Trimming pared 0 bases from V and 5 bases from J, leaving 14 bases between. The CDR3 loop is CASSLAGSQGRNTIYF. CDR3 DNA sequence: TGTGCCAGCAGCTTAGCTGGTTCCCAGGGACGAAACACCATATATTTT.

The sample holds many counts of this clone. This chain uses TRBV11-2 with TRBJ2-3; D uncertain. V was shortened by 5 bases and J by 7 bases, with 13 bases between the two germline ends. The CDR3 has 13 residues. The germline V gene has CDR1 SGHAT and CDR2 FQNNGV. The CDR3 DNA reads as TGTGCCAGCAGCGCCCAGGACCATTATACGCAGTATTTT. It yields the protein CASSAQDHYTQYF. Filled out from reference TRBV11-2 and TRBJ2-3, the complete variable domain reads EAGVAQSPRYKIIEKRQSVAFWCNPISGHATLYWYQQILGQGPKLLIQFQNNGVVDDSQLPKDRFSAERLKGVDSTLKIQPAKLEDSAVYLCASSAQDHYTQYFGPGTRLTVL.

The table lists this clone with many counts. V is TRBV10-3 and J is TRBJ1-1; D remains ambiguous. V dropped 0 bases and J dropped 5 bases, with 7 bases sitting between them. Germline CDR1 and CDR2: ENHRY and SYGVKD. The CDR3 consists of 13 residues. In DNA, the CDR3 is TGTGCCATCAGTGAGTCCATGGCGACTGAAGCTTTCTTT. It yields the protein CAISESMATEAFF.

A few counts support this clone. The gene calls are TRBV7-2 and TRBJ2-5; TRBD2 aligns across 10 bases. Germline V CDR1 and CDR2: SGHTA, FQGNSA. The CDR3 spans 16 residues. The junction had 6 bases not matched to a gene; V was cut back by 3 bases and J by 2 bases. The CDR3: CASSFRLAGLQETQYF. DNA for the CDR3: TGTGCCAGCAGCTTTCGACTAGCGGGTCTACAAGAGACCCAGTACTTC. The full variable domain, completed using reference TRBV7-2 and TRBJ2-5, is GAGVSQSPSNKVTEKGKDVELRCDPISGHTALYWYRQSLGQGLEFLIYFQGNSAPDKSGLPSDRFSAERTGGSVSTLTIQRTQQEDSAVYLCASSFRLAGLQETQYFGPGTRLLVL.

This clone was observed at least ten times. The chain recombines TRBV6-4 with TRBJ2-2; perhaps TRBD1 as D (5 bases). Germline assignment: CDR1 MRHNA and CDR2 SNTAGT. This CDR3 spans 14 amino acids. Between the trimmed V and J ends, which lost 10 bases and 4 bases, there was a span of 16 bases. The CDR3: CATRATLGTGELFF. CDR3 DNA: TGTGCCACCAGGGCGACGTTGGGCACCGGGGAGCTGTTTTTT.

This clone was seen ten or more times. This chain links TRBV30 with TRBJ1-1; D call uncertain. Germline CDR1 is GTSNPN and CDR2 is SVGIG (reference sequence). Trimming left V 4 bases short and J 6 bases short, with 21 bases between. The CDR3 is 15 amino acids. CDR3 amino acids: CAWTRTMVGMAEAFF. CDR3 DNA sequence: TGTGCCTGGACCCGTACGATGGTGGGGATGGCTGAAGCTTTCTTT.

The table lists this clone with many counts. The same CDR3 is also encoded by other DNA sequences in this sample. The V call is TRBV9, the J call TRBJ1-6; no definite D call. The germline V gene has CDR1 SGDLS and CDR2 YYNGEE. This CDR3 has 14 amino acids. Trimming took 4 bases from V and 13 from J, leaving 18 bases between them. The CDR3 DNA is TGTGCCAGCAGCTCCAGAGGGTTGATCTCCCCCCTCCACTTT. It codes for CASSSRGLISPLHF.

This clone was detected ten times or more. The chain recombines TRBV11-2 with TRBJ2-3; D may be TRBD1 or TRBD2 (5 bases each). The V end was cut by 6 bases, the J end by 6 bases, with 13 bases between. The CDR3 consists of 13 residues. Germline loops: CDR1 SGHAT, CDR2 FQNNGV. CDR3 coding DNA: TGTGCCAGCAGAGATTCAGGGACGGATACGCAGTATTTT. Translated, it gives CASRDSGTDTQYF.

The chain recombines TRBV5-4 with TRBJ1-1; no clear D gene. Germline V gene data show CDR1 as SGHNT and CDR2 as YYREEE (reference sequence). V lost 4 bases and J lost 3, with 10 bases in between. The CDR3 spans 13 residues. The CDR3 nucleotides read TGTGCCAGCAGCGTAAGGGAGGACACTGAAGCTTTCTTT. Protein: CASSVREDTEAFF.

A few counts support this clone. The chain uses TRBV5-1 and TRBJ2-2; 7 positions match TRBD1. V gave up 0 bases and J gave up 9 bases; unmatched junction bases: 2. The CDR3 consists of 13 residues. Germline lookup yields CDR1 SGHRS and CDR2 YFSETQ. DNA of the CDR3: TGCGCCAGCAGCTTGGAAGGGGGCAGGGAGCTGTTTTTT. Its protein product is CASSLEGGRELFF. The full variable domain, its missing parts supplied by reference TRBV5-1 and TRBJ2-2, is KAGVTQTPRYLIKTRGQQVTLSCSPISGHRSVSWYQQTPGQGLQFLFEYFSETQRNKGNFPGRFSGRQFSNSRSEMNVSTLELGDSALYLCASSLEGGRELFFGEGSRLTVL.

This clone has a count of ten or more. The chain is built from TRBV7-9 and TRBJ1-2; D not certain. V was trimmed by 3 bases and J by 6 bases, leaving 11 bases between them. This CDR3 contains 13 residues. Germline CDR1 SEHNR, CDR2 FQNEAQ (reference sequence). Written as DNA, the CDR3 is TGTGCCAGCAGCTTCGAAGGATTTAATGGCTACACCTTC. Protein sequence: CASSFEGFNGYTF.

The sample holds a few counts of this clone. Other nucleotide sequences from this sample produce the same CDR3. The chain couples TRBV7-3 to TRBJ2-3, with 8 bases lining up with TRBD2. The trim removed 5 bases at V and 5 bases at J, leaving 12 bases unmatched. The CDR3 totals 16 residues. Germline CDR1 reads SGHTA; CDR2 reads FQGTGA. CDR3 in DNA: TGTGCCAGCAGCCCCCACTCGGGGGGGCGATTAGATACGCAGTATTTT. Translation gives CASSPHSGGRLDTQYF.

This clone was observed many times. The rearrangement joins TRBV12-3 or TRBV12-4 to TRBJ2-3; D is uncertain. This CDR3 is 12 amino acids long. The ends were cut back, 6 bases at V and 2 bases at J, with 6 bases in the middle. CDR3 residues: CASRLHTDTQYF. CDR3 nucleotide sequence: TGTGCCAGCAGACTACACACAGATACGCAGTATTTT.

Many counts were recorded for this clone. The V and J genes are TRBV16 and TRBJ1-5, with 11 bases fitting TRBD1. Losses at the gene ends were 4 bases for V and 5 bases for J; bases not matched to a gene: 7. The CDR3 is 16 amino acids. Per germline, CDR1 KGHSY and CDR2 FQNENV. The CDR3 loop is CASSLSGTGGYQPQHF. CDR3 bases: TGTGCCAGCAGCCTTAGCGGGACAGGGGGGTATCAGCCCCAGCATTTT.

This clone has more than one count but fewer than ten. It may be a read error: a sequence one base away is much more abundant. This chain links TRBV28 with TRBJ2-7, with D perhaps matching TRBD2 (5 bases). Trimming left V 7 bases short and J 0 bases short, with 22 bases between. CDR1 is MDHEN and CDR2 is SYDVKM in the germline V gene. The CDR3 has 17 amino acids. The CDR3 region is CASINRLTEGGSYEQYF. The DNA of the CDR3 is TGTGCCAGCATTAATAGGCTTACCGAGGGCGGCTCCTACGAGCAGTACTTC.

This sequence joins TRBV5-4 and TRBJ2-7, with D perhaps matching TRBD1 (5 bases). The CDR3 has 15 residues. Germline-derived CDR1 and CDR2 are SGHNT and YYREEE (reference sequence). V was trimmed by 4 bases and J by 5 bases, leaving 19 bases between them. The chain's CDR3 is CASSVGPRQGDEQYF. Here the CDR3 DNA reads TGTGCCAGCAGCGTCGGACCCAGGCAGGGCGACGAGCAGTACTTC.

Concerning this clone itself: It may be a read error: a sequence one base away is much more abundant. CDR3 amino acids: CSADKGASDTQYF. CDR3 bases: TGCAGTGCTGACAAAGGCGCATCAGATACGCAGTATTTT. The rearrangement uses TRBV20-1 and TRBJ2-3; D unresolved. CDR3 length equals 13 residues. Germline CDR1 is DFQATT and CDR2 is SNEGSKA (reference sequence). V shed 5 bases and J shed 4 bases, with 13 bases lying between them.

The chain couples TRBV7-9 to TRBJ2-4; the match to TRBD2 covers 9 bases. CDR1 and CDR2 from the germline V gene are SEHNR and FQNEAQ (reference sequence). V shed 7 bases, J shed 7 bases, and the junction held 14 bases outside the gene matches. The CDR3 runs 16 residues. CDR3 coding DNA: TGTGCCAGCATTCCCACCGGTAGCGGGGGCGGGAACATTCAGTACTTC. Its translation is CASIPTGSGGGNIQYF.

This chain links TRBV7-8 with TRBJ2-7; 11 bases fit TRBD2. The CDR3 runs to 17 residues. The V gene's germline CDR1 is SGHVS and CDR2 FQNEAQ. Trimming cost V 1 base and J 2 bases; bases outside gene matches: 7. CDR3 nucleotides: TGTGCCAGCAGCTTAGAGCTACTAGCGGGGGACCCCTACGAGCAGTACTTC. It yields the protein CASSLELLAGDPYEQYF.